This T cell receptor beta chain stems from a study of T cells in women clearing cervical HPV infection. The CDR3 runs 15 residues. The germline gives CDR1 PRHDT, CDR2 FYEKMQ (reference sequence). V was clipped by 4 bases and J by 6 bases, with 18 bases between them. Profiled with immunoSEQ multiplex PCR; TCRdb holds only in-frame clones, not every one. Found here are 25,000 to 30,000 clones; the top ten clones hold around 3.9%. In the case of this clone: The read terminates 3 residues before the CDR3 end, so the remaining end is supplied by the germline J gene.

Sequenced: blood buffy coat. The V and J genes are TRBV13 and TRBJ1-1; no clear D gene. The origin of this receptor is a woman between 18 and 75 years old with a cervical HPV16 infection that either progressed to CIN3+ or cleared (not recorded which). The CDR3 here is CASSSGGVWIAEAFF. CDR3 DNA (partial): TGTGCCAGCAGCTCAGGCGGGGTATGGATAGCTGAA.